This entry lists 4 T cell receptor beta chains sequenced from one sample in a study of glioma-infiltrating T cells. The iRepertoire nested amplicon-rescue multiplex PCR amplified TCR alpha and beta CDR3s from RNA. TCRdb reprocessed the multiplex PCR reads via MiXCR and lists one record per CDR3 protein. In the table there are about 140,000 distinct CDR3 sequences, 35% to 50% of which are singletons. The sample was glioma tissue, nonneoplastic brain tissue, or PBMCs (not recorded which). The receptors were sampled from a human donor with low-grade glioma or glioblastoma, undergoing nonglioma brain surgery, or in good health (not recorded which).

The CDR3 bases are TGTGCCAGCAGTACCAGCGGTACCGAAGCTTTCTTT. Translation: CASSTSGTEAFF. This sequence joins TRBV6-1 and TRBJ1-1, with D uncertain. Per germline, CDR1 MNHNS and CDR2 SASEGT. The CDR3 has 12 residues. V was pared by 5 bases and J by 8 bases, with 12 bases between.

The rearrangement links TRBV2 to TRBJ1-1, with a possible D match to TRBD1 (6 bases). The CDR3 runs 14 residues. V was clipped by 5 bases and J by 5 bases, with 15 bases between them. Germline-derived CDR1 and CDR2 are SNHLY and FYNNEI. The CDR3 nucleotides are TGTGCCAGCAGTTCCGGGACATTTCGTACTGAAGCTTTCTTT. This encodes CASSSGTFRTEAFF.

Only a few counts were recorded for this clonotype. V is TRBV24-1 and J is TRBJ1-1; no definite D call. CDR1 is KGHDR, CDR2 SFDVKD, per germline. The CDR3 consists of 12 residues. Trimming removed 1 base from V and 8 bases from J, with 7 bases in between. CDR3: CATSDFVGEAFF. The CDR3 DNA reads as TGTGCCACCAGTGATTTTGTGGGGGAAGCTTTCTTT.

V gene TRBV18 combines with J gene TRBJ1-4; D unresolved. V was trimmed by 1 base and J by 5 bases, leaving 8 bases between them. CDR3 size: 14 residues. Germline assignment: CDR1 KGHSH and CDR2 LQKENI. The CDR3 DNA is TGTGCCAGCTCACCACAGGACGGGAATGAAAAACTGTTTTTT. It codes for CASSPQDGNEKLFF.